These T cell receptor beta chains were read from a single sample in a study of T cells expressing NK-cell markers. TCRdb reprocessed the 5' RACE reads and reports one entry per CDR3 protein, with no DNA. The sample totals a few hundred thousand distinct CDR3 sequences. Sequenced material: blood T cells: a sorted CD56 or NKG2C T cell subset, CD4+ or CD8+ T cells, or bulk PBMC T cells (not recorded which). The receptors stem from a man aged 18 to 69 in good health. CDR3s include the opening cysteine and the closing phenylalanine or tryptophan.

CDR3: CASSLGGQGLYNEQFF
V: TRBV27
J: TRBJ2-1

CDR3: CSAHPEHTGELFF
V: TRBV20-1
J: TRBJ2-2

CDR3: CASRSTGDTGELFF
V: TRBV7-9
J: TRBJ2-2

CDR3: CASSVVGRGPDTQYF
V: TRBV9
J: TRBJ2-3

CDR3: CASSDFSPGGQPQHF
V: TRBV2
J: TRBJ1-5

CDR3: CATSRAGQGDEQYF
V: TRBV15
J: TRBJ2-7

CDR3: CASSRPGGLAGNNEQFF
V: TRBV18
J: TRBJ2-1

CDR3: CASSPQETGTVTYEQYF
V: TRBV18
J: TRBJ2-7

CDR3: CASTLDGFYEQYF
V: TRBV5-5
J: TRBJ2-7

CDR3: CSAYTGVAKNIQYF
V: TRBV20-1
J: TRBJ2-4

CDR3: CASSLSVGAKDTQYF
V: TRBV7-2
J: TRBJ2-3

CDR3: CASSGRQRTEAFF
V: TRBV18
J: TRBJ1-1

CDR3: CASRKGGNEQFF
V: TRBV5-1
J: TRBJ2-1

CDR3: CASSLGAVGAGEQFF
V: TRBV7-6
J: TRBJ2-1

CDR3: CASSQWESETQYF
V: TRBV3-1
J: TRBJ2-5

CDR3: CASSLAVNEKLFF
V: TRBV5-5
J: TRBJ1-4

CDR3: CASSELGTGAPEQYF
V: TRBV6-1
J: TRBJ2-7

CDR3: CASSLMLQDNQPQHF
V: TRBV5-5
J: TRBJ1-5

CDR3: CASSPDKYQPQHF
V: TRBV19
J: TRBJ1-5

CDR3: CASSWTLLNYGYTF
V: TRBV6-5
J: TRBJ1-2

CDR3: CASSPGGAHLETQYF
V: TRBV7-2
J: TRBJ2-5

CDR3: CASSIDAGTSGTYEQYF
V: TRBV19
J: TRBJ2-7

CDR3: CSATARGLGYYEQYF
V: TRBV29-1
J: TRBJ2-7

CDR3: CASSPDRGTYEQYF
V: TRBV12-3/TRBV12-4
J: TRBJ2-7

CDR3: CASSQGGTGMRREKLFF
V: TRBV5-4
J: TRBJ1-4

CDR3: CASSLGTGLLKNSPLHF
V: TRBV11-2
J: TRBJ1-6

CDR3: CASSLRLSKNYNEQFF
V: TRBV11-2
J: TRBJ2-1

CDR3: CASSQRGGTRSSDTQYF
V: TRBV4-2
J: TRBJ2-3

CDR3: CASSYRDPRYHEQYF
V: TRBV6-2/TRBV6-3
J: TRBJ2-7

CDR3: CASSPGLGELFF
V: TRBV7-2
J: TRBJ2-2

CDR3: CSASGLAGGPLLNEQFF
V: TRBV20-1
J: TRBJ2-1

CDR3: CAWRGDRANTEAFF
V: TRBV30
J: TRBJ1-1

CDR3: CASSPNPSNRETQYF
V: TRBV18
J: TRBJ2-5

CDR3: CASSQDDMGAPNTGELFF
V: TRBV4-2
J: TRBJ2-2

CDR3: CASSGQGLGNEQFF
V: TRBV5-6
J: TRBJ2-1

CDR3: CASSQTQGYYGYTF
V: TRBV4-2
J: TRBJ1-2

CDR3: CASSTEPGREAEAFF
V: TRBV11-1
J: TRBJ1-1

CDR3: CASSPQGGYNEQFF
V: TRBV27
J: TRBJ2-1

CDR3: CASSTRDRADSPLHF
V: TRBV7-9
J: TRBJ1-6

CDR3: CASSPLAGAYNEQFF
V: TRBV6-1
J: TRBJ2-1

CDR3: CASSEGFFRSPLHF
V: TRBV2
J: TRBJ1-6

CDR3: CASSLVQGAGYEQYF
V: TRBV7-6
J: TRBJ2-7

CDR3: CASGLTRAGTGAQHF
V: TRBV12-5
J: TRBJ1-5

CDR3: CAITPGGGNTEAFF
V: TRBV10-3
J: TRBJ1-1

CDR3: CASSPPGSTGGYTF
V: TRBV18
J: TRBJ1-2

CDR3: CASSTAGWAQPQHF
V: TRBV7-2
J: TRBJ1-5

CDR3: CASSLQGTGGHEQYF
V: TRBV12-3/TRBV12-4
J: TRBJ2-7